Each of the 28 T cell receptor beta chains below was sequenced from the same sample in a study of T-cell reconstitution after alpha-beta-depleted transplantation in children. The authors prepared the TCRbeta library with unique molecular identifiers. TCRdb fed the PCR reads into MiXCR, producing one record per CDR3 protein. In the table there are approximately 500,000 distinct CDR3 sequences, 10% of which are singletons. Sequences were derived from PBMCs, sampled before TCRalphabeta/CD19-depleted stem cell transplant. Every receptor here comes from a child aged 2 to 10 with inherited bone marrow failure, due to receive a stem cell transplant.

The chain employs TRBV5-6 and TRBJ1-3; D might be TRBD1 (6 bases). Trimming removed 1 base at V and 0 bases at J, with 11 bases between. The CDR3 runs 16 residues. Looked up from germline, CDR1 is SGHDT and CDR2 is YYEEEE. The chain's CDR3 is CASSLPADSSGNTIYF. The CDR3 region has the DNA TGTGCCAGCAGCTTGCCAGCGGACAGCTCTGGAAACACCATATATTTT.

In its sample, this clonotype was seen a few times. J is TRBJ2-2 and V is TRBV5-1; D call uncertain. Deletions cut 3 bases from V and 2 bases from J, with 17 bases between. CDR1 SGHRS and CDR2 YFSETQ come from the germline V gene. CDR3 length: 17 residues. In nucleotides, the CDR3 is TGCGCCAGCAGCTCGACACCGCTCCACGAAAACACCGGGGAGCTGTTTTTT. As protein: CASSSTPLHENTGELFF.

This clonotype was picked up a small number of times. This chain connects TRBV12-3 or TRBV12-4 to TRBJ1-5; TRBD1 might be the D (6 bases). CDR3 length: 18 amino acids. Trimming removed 4 bases from V and 0 bases from J, with 19 bases in between. For the CDR3, the DNA is TGTGCCAGCAGTTCCCGGACAGATAGTTGGTATAGCAATCAGCCCCAGCATTTT. Translated: CASSSRTDSWYSNQPQHF.

This clonotype has ten or more counts. The chain employs TRBV4-3 and TRBJ2-3; D possibly corresponds to TRBD2 (5 bases). The CDR3 runs to 13 residues. Germline-derived CDR1 and CDR2 are LGHNA and YSLEER. V shed 1 base and J shed 4 bases, with 6 bases lying between them. CDR3 protein: CASSQAGADTQYF. Here the CDR3 DNA reads TGCGCCAGCAGCCAAGCCGGGGCAGATACGCAGTATTTT.

As to this clonotype: This may arise from a read error, as a much more abundant clone is one base away. The chain joins TRBV20-1 to TRBJ2-7, with 7 bases fitting TRBD1. Germline trimming cut 6 bases from V and 2 bases from J; bases unmatched to any gene: 7. Germline V CDR1 and CDR2: DFQATT, SNEGSKA (reference sequence). The CDR3 is 13 amino acids. The CDR3 DNA is TGCAGTGCCTGGGACAGTCCTCCCTACGAGCAGTACTTC. Its protein product is CSAWDSPPYEQYF.

Comments on this clonotype: Its ends do not fully match the called genes, so a read error is possible. The chain combines TRBV28 with TRBJ2-6; D is uncertain. The CDR3 is 16 residues long. The germline gives CDR1 MDHEN, CDR2 SYDVKM. The CDR3 nucleotides are TGTGCCAGCAGTTTTAGGCCACCGGCTGGGACCAACGTCCTGACTTTC. Translated: CASSFRPPAGTNVLTF. Variable domain in full (rest from reference TRBV28 and TRBJ2-6): DVKVTQSSRYLVKRTGEKVFLECVQDMDHENMFWYRQDPGLGLRLIYFSYDVKMKEKGDIPEGYSVSREKKERFSLILESASTNQTSMYLCASSFRPPAGTNVLTFGAGSRLTVL.

Concerning this clonotype itself: A clone one base away is much larger, so this may be a read error. The chain is built from TRBV20-1 and TRBJ1-5, with D unresolved. Germline V gives CDR1 DFQATT, CDR2 SNEGSKA (reference sequence). The CDR3 totals 15 residues. Trimming took 0 bases from V and 4 from J, leaving 13 bases between them. The CDR3, as DNA: TGCAGTGCTAGAGATCGGTCGGGGATAAATCAGCCCCAGCATTTT. This gives the protein CSARDRSGINQPQHF.

This clonotype was seen a handful of times. The germline gene is not matched at one end of the junction; a read error may be the cause. This rearrangement joins TRBV20-1 to TRBJ2-1, with D maybe TRBD2 (8 bases). This CDR3 is built from 16 residues. Germline CDR1 DFQATT, CDR2 SNEGSKA (reference sequence). The CDR3 sequence is CIARGLRAGGHNEQFF. The CDR3 DNA sequence: TGCATTGCTAGGGGGCTTCGGGCGGGAGGCCACAATGAGCAGTTCTTC.

This clonotype was recorded many times. The CDR3 nucleotides are TGCAGCGTTACGGGACAGGGCTCTGAAAAACTGTTTTTT. Protein: CSVTGQGSEKLFF. The J gene is TRBJ1-4, the V gene TRBV29-1; TRBD1 agrees at 9 bases. Germline V CDR1 and CDR2: SQVTM, ANQGSEA. The length of the CDR3 is 13 residues. The V gene end was trimmed by 5 bases and the J gene end by 7 bases; junction bases not matched to a gene: 5. Full variable domain (remainder filled in from reference TRBV29-1 and TRBJ1-4): SAVISQKPSRDICQRGTSLTIQCQVDSQVTMMFWYRQQPGQSLTLIATANQGSEATYESGFVIDKFPISRPNLTFSTLTVSNMSPEDSSIYLCSVTGQGSEKLFFGSGTQLSVL.

This clonotype occurred many times. The rearrangement uses TRBV15 and TRBJ2-3; D is uncertain. CDR1 and CDR2 (germline): LNHNV, YYDKDF (reference sequence). This CDR3 has 11 amino acids. The ends were cut back, 1 base at V and 6 bases at J, with 2 bases in the middle. CDR3 DNA sequence: TGTGCCACCAGCAGAGGGGATACGCAGTATTTT. Its translation: CATSRGDTQYF.

This clonotype was found many times. This rearrangement joins TRBV7-2 to TRBJ2-2, with TRBD2 matching over 9 bases. V lost 8 bases to trimming and J lost 2 bases; unmatched junction nucleotides: 6. The CDR3 is 15 amino acids. Germline loops: CDR1 SGHTA, CDR2 FQGNSA. The CDR3 DNA reads TGTGCCAGCTCTCCGCTAGCGGGAAACACCGGGGAGCTGTTTTTT. Translating it yields CASSPLAGNTGELFF.

At least ten counts were recorded for this clonotype. The rearrangement links TRBV18 to TRBJ2-4; unclear D gene. Looked up from germline, CDR1 is KGHSH and CDR2 is LQKENI. V gave up 0 bases and J gave up 8 bases, with 8 bases separating them. This CDR3 spans 13 amino acids. CDR3 amino acids: CASSPPVLDIQYF. The CDR3 DNA reads TGTGCCAGCTCACCACCGGTTCTGGACATTCAGTACTTC.

This clonotype was picked up many times. The chain uses TRBV27 and TRBJ2-7; D is unclear. Germline CDR1 MNHEY, CDR2 SMNVEV (reference sequence). This CDR3 comprises 12 residues. V lost 5 bases to trimming and J lost 0 bases, with 5 bases between them. Here the CDR3 DNA reads TGTGCCAGCAGTCCCCACTCCTACGAGCAGTACTTC. It is translated as CASSPHSYEQYF.

The table lists this clonotype with many counts. The chain is built from TRBV12-3 or TRBV12-4 and TRBJ1-1, with D possibly matching TRBD1 (6 bases). Trimming took off 2 bases at V and 3 bases at J, with 13 bases between the two ends. The CDR3 has 15 residues. Here the CDR3 reads CASSLSDSGDTEAFF. Written as DNA, the CDR3 is TGTGCCAGCAGTTTATCGGACAGTGGGGACACTGAAGCTTTCTTT.

There are a few counts of this clonotype. The gene calls are TRBV5-4 and TRBJ2-7, with D uncertain. V lost 4 bases and J lost 6, with 14 bases in between. CDR3 size: 13 residues. CDR1 is SGHNT, CDR2 YYREEE, per germline (reference sequence). This CDR3 is CASSPAPVSEQYF. Written as DNA, the CDR3 is TGTGCCAGCAGCCCGGCACCAGTATCCGAGCAGTACTTC.

In this sample, this clonotype turned up a few times. The gene calls are TRBV20-1 and TRBJ2-3; D possibly corresponds to TRBD2 (5 bases). This CDR3 spans 14 amino acids. The V gene's germline CDR1 is DFQATT and CDR2 SNEGSKA (reference sequence). Trimming left V 6 bases short and J 4 bases short, with 17 bases between. CDR3 bases: TGCAGTGCCGCCAACGGAGGCGGCGCAGATACGCAGTATTTT. It is translated as CSAANGGGADTQYF.

This clonotype was picked up a small number of times. The chain recombines TRBV28 with TRBJ1-1, with no clear D. Trimming pared 6 bases from V and 7 bases from J, leaving 21 bases between. The germline V gene encodes CDR1 MDHEN and CDR2 SYDVKM. The CDR3 totals 15 residues. DNA of the CDR3: TGTGCCAGCAGCCCCCCCGGAGGCCGAGGTGATGAAGCTTTCTTT. Translation: CASSPPGGRGDEAFF. Complete variable domain (other parts from reference TRBV28 and TRBJ1-1): DVKVTQSSRYLVKRTGEKVFLECVQDMDHENMFWYRQDPGLGLRLIYFSYDVKMKEKGDIPEGYSVSREKKERFSLILESASTNQTSMYLCASSPPGGRGDEAFFGQGTRLTVV.

Note on this clonotype: A read error may explain this, as a much larger clone is one base away. The chain combines TRBV15 with TRBJ1-2; D is unclear. The CDR3 length is 14 residues. Looked up from germline, CDR1 is LNHNV and CDR2 is YYDKDF (reference sequence). V gave up 0 bases and J gave up 3 bases, with 8 bases separating them. CDR3 sequence reads: CATSREAADYGYTF. Here the CDR3 DNA reads TGTGCCACCAGCAGAGAGGCGGCAGACTATGGCTACACCTTC.

This clonotype was counted between two and nine times. The chain is built from TRBV7-2 and TRBJ2-1, with a tentative D call TRBD2 (5 bases). Trimming took off 0 bases at V and 4 bases at J, with 13 bases between the two ends. The CDR3 totals 16 residues. CDR1 is SGHTA, CDR2 FQGNSA, per germline. CDR3 protein: CASSLASRERYNEQFF. The CDR3 DNA follows: TGTGCCAGCAGCTTAGCTAGTAGGGAGCGGTACAATGAGCAGTTCTTC.

At least ten counts were recorded for this clonotype. This chain connects TRBV12-3 or TRBV12-4 to TRBJ2-1; TRBD1 matches 9 bases. The trim removed 5 bases at V and 15 bases at J, leaving 5 bases unmatched. The CDR3 sequence is 11 residues long. The CDR3 DNA sequence: TGTGCCAGCAGTCCCGGGACAGGGCGGTTCTTC. The encoded protein is CASSPGTGRFF.

This clonotype was detected ten times or more. The V gene is TRBV2, the J gene TRBJ2-7; possibly TRBD1 for D (5 bases). Deletions cut 7 bases from V and 3 bases from J, with 25 bases between. Germline CDR1 SNHLY, CDR2 FYNNEI. This CDR3 is 17 amino acids long. CDR3 DNA: TGTGCCAGCAATTTTGACAGAAACTCGAACCGATACTACGAGCAGTACTTC. Its protein product is CASNFDRNSNRYYEQYF.

This clonotype was observed at least ten times. The chain joins TRBV5-1 to TRBJ1-2, with 9 bases aligning to TRBD1. Losses at the gene ends were 5 bases for V and 4 bases for J; bases not matched to a gene: 0. The CDR3 is 12 residues long. Germline V lookup: CDR1 SGHRS, CDR2 YFSETQ. The CDR3 is CASRTGGYGYTF. In nucleotides, the CDR3 is TGCGCCAGCAGGACAGGGGGCTATGGCTACACCTTC.

This clonotype was counted between two and nine times. The chain joins TRBV9 to TRBJ2-2, with D possibly matching TRBD1 (6 bases). The germline V and J ends were trimmed by 3 bases and 4 bases, with 13 bases remaining between them. The CDR3 runs 15 residues. Germline CDR1 SGDLS, CDR2 YYNGEE. CDR3 sequence reads: CASSASVGGTGELFF. For the CDR3, the DNA is TGTGCCAGCAGCGCGAGCGTAGGGGGCACCGGGGAGCTGTTTTTT.

This clonotype was counted ten times or more. V and J are TRBV12-3 or TRBV12-4 and TRBJ1-2; D remains ambiguous. The CDR3 is 16 amino acids. V was trimmed by 7 bases and J by 0 bases, leaving 18 bases between them. This CDR3 reads CASNSLWVEANYGYTF. The CDR3, as DNA: TGTGCCAGCAACTCACTATGGGTGGAGGCTAACTATGGCTACACCTTC.

This clonotype was observed many times. CDR3 residues: CASSQNRVVRGTEAFF. For the CDR3, the DNA is TGTGCCAGCAGCCAAAACAGGGTCGTTCGGGGCACTGAAGCTTTCTTT. This chain links TRBV7-8 with TRBJ1-1, with a possible D match to TRBD1 (6 bases). Trimming took off 5 bases at V and 4 bases at J, with 20 bases between the two ends. The CDR3 consists of 16 residues. Germline CDR1 SGHVS, CDR2 FQNEAQ.

The chain links TRBV20-1 to TRBJ2-2; D uncertain. CDR1 and CDR2 (germline): DFQATT, SNEGSKA (reference sequence). There are 13 residues in the CDR3. V lost 0 bases and J lost 2, with 4 bases in between. CDR3 nucleotides: TGCAGTGCTAGAGAGACCAACACCGGGGAGCTGTTTTTT. Its translation: CSARETNTGELFF.

This clonotype has at least ten counts. This chain joins TRBV7-2 and TRBJ2-3, with TRBD1 matching over 12 bases. The CDR3 has 16 amino acids. CDR1 and CDR2 from the germline V gene are SGHTA and FQGNSA. The V gene end was trimmed by 1 base and the J gene end by 6 bases; junction bases not matched to a gene: 5. The CDR3 spells CASSLGGTGGADTQYF. The DNA for the CDR3 is TGTGCCAGCAGCTTAGGGGGGACAGGGGGCGCGGATACGCAGTATTTT.

This clonotype was picked up many times. The genes are TRBV20-1 and TRBJ2-7; D ambiguous. The CDR3 has 12 residues. Trimming pared 3 bases from V and 5 bases from J, leaving 11 bases between. From germline, CDR1 is DFQATT and CDR2 SNEGSKA (reference sequence). This CDR3 reads CSASGSPDEQYF. The CDR3 bases are TGCAGTGCTAGCGGGTCCCCGGACGAGCAGTACTTC.